These 9 T cell receptor beta chains share one sample of origin, sequenced in a study of regulatory T cells in long-lasting Graves disease. Sequencing libraries for TCR beta were prepared with iRepertoire HTBI primers and Arm-PCR of CDR3 regions. MiXCR, applied by TCRdb to the multiplex PCR reads, yields one record per CDR3 protein. This table holds about 660,000 distinct CDR3 sequences, about 30% found once. Time point: persistent/refractory GD, antithyroid drugs over 5 years with positive TRAb. The TCR library was made from RNA that had been extracted from PBMCs in TRIzol. This specimen was peripheral blood mononuclear cells (PBMCs), taken when the disease was refractory, from a patient treated with antithyroid drugs. Receptors originate from a female donor with Graves disease.

In this sample, this clonotype turned up many times. The chain recombines TRBV15 with TRBJ1-2; no reliable D call. This CDR3 spans 14 amino acids. V was shortened by 0 bases and J by 7 bases, with 12 bases between the two germline ends. Germline CDR1 reads LNHNV; CDR2 reads YYDKDF (reference sequence). The CDR3 sequence: CATSRDPPGSGYTF. The CDR3 region has the DNA TGTGCCACCAGCAGAGATCCGCCCGGGAGTGGCTACACCTTC.

This chain links TRBV5-1 with TRBJ2-7; tentatively, D is TRBD1 (5 bases). CDR3 length: 14 residues. Trimming removed 5 bases at V and 1 base at J, with 13 bases between. Looked up from germline, CDR1 is SGHRS and CDR2 is YFSETQ. The CDR3 coding sequence is TGCGCCAGCAGTCCATCTCCAGGGTCCTACGAGCAGTACTTC. Its translation is CASSPSPGSYEQYF.

For this clonotype: Mismatch with germline at one junction end may stem from a read error. The chain carries TRBV20-1 and TRBJ2-5; possible D gene TRBD2, 5 bases. Per the germline V gene, CDR1 is DFQATT and CDR2 is SNEGSKA (reference sequence). The CDR3 contains 14 residues. In DNA, the CDR3 is TGCAGTGCTAGTGCCCCCCGGGGAAGAGAGGCCCAGTACTTC. Translation: CSASAPRGREAQYF.

Only a few counts were recorded for this clonotype. This chain's CDR3 is CASRQTSGENTGELFF. DNA of the CDR3: TGTGCCAGCAGACAGACTAGCGGGGAGAACACCGGGGAGCTGTTTTTT. The chain combines TRBV2 with TRBJ2-2, with TRBD2 matching 11 bases. Germline V gene lookup returns CDR1 SNHLY and CDR2 FYNNEI. V shed 6 bases, J shed 1 base, and the junction held 4 bases outside the gene matches. CDR3 length: 16 amino acids.

This clonotype occurred once. The chain recombines TRBV5-1 with TRBJ1-3; D gene unclear. Trimming shortened V by 3 bases and J by 4 bases, and 17 bases separated the two germline ends. The CDR3 is 16 residues long. Germline V lookup: CDR1 SGHRS, CDR2 YFSETQ. The CDR3 here is CASSWTPGQRGNTIYF. DNA of the CDR3: TGCGCCAGCAGCTGGACTCCGGGCCAAAGAGGAAACACCATATATTTT.

This clonotype has more than one count but fewer than ten. This chain joins TRBV14 and TRBJ2-7, with 8 bases lining up with TRBD2. Trimming removed 5 bases from V and 4 bases from J; junction bases left unmatched: 7. There are 14 residues in the CDR3. Germline loops: CDR1 SGHDN, CDR2 FVKESK. The CDR3 DNA follows: TGTGCCAGCAGCTCAGGACTAGCAGAGTACGAGCAGTACTTC. It yields the protein CASSSGLAEYEQYF.

The J gene is TRBJ2-7, the V gene TRBV11-2; 7 bases are a match to TRBD1. CDR1 is SGHAT, CDR2 FQNNGV, per germline. Trimming took 5 bases from V and 7 from J; bases not matched to a gene: 11. The CDR3 sequence is 14 residues long. The CDR3: CASSPRTGVGEQYF. CDR3 DNA: TGTGCCAGCAGCCCAAGAACAGGGGTAGGGGAGCAGTACTTC.

This rearrangement joins TRBV6-5 to TRBJ2-7; no clear D. V shed 4 bases and J shed 2 bases, with 15 bases lying between them. Germline V gives CDR1 MNHEY, CDR2 SVGAGI. The CDR3 consists of 15 residues. The CDR3 loop reads CASSSQSRRTYEQYF. DNA for the CDR3: TGTGCCAGCAGTTCGCAATCCCGCCGAACCTACGAGCAGTACTTC.

The V and J genes are TRBV12-3 or TRBV12-4 and TRBJ1-5; tentatively, D is TRBD1 (5 bases). This CDR3 region has 14 residues. The V gene lost 7 bases and the J gene lost 7 bases, with 17 bases spanning the gap. The CDR3 protein is CASTSLTQGQPQHF. CDR3 DNA: TGTGCCAGCACTTCTTTAACCCAGGGCCAGCCCCAGCATTTT.